This TCR beta chain was captured by sequencing in a study of spatial heterogeneity in lung cancer. This CDR3 comprises 13 residues. Trimming removed 0 bases at V and 8 bases at J, with 7 bases between. Specified time point: sample taken at primary tumor resection. TCRdb reanalysed the 5' RACE reads using MiXCR and keeps one entry per CDR3 protein. The sample includes 75,000 or so distinct CDR3 sequences, under 8.5% seen only once; the top ten take under 8%. This clonotype came up many times. The V gene is TRBV23-1, the J gene TRBJ1-4; D is uncertain. TRBV23-1 is identified as an open reading frame with a role that is uncertain. This sequence was found in a male donor with early-stage non-small cell lung cancer. The input for sequencing was PBMCs, taken at surgery. This chain's CDR3 is CASSQSTEEKLFF. CDR3 sequence (DNA): TGCGCCAGCAGTCAATCCACGGAGGAAAAACTGTTTTTT.